This TCR beta chain was documented in a study of regulatory T cells in long-lasting Graves disease. Time point denoted: persistent/refractory GD, antithyroid drugs over 5 years with positive TRAb. Extracted PBMC RNA gave rise to the TCR library. Study-wide results and caveats: Persistent cases favored TRBV28, TRBJ1-2 and TRBJ2-5.

The table lists this clonotype with a few counts. Antigen unknown. The CDR3 covers 16 residues. Germline V lookup: CDR1 SGHVS, CDR2 FQNEAQ. With 5 bases clipped from V and 4 bases from J, the junction kept 7 bases outside the gene matches. Arm-PCR of CDR3 regions with iRepertoire HTBI primers generated TCR beta libraries. TCRdb recomputed calls from the multiplex PCR reads with MiXCR, one row per CDR3 protein. The sample consists of 400,000 or so distinct CDR3 sequences, 23% of them appearing once. The rearrangement joins TRBV7-8 to TRBJ2-2; 10 nucleotides line up with TRBD2. The TCR sequence derives from a female donor with Graves disease. The source was peripheral blood mononuclear cells (PBMCs), collected when the disease was refractory, from a patient treated with antithyroid drugs. The chain's CDR3 is CASSLLAGESTGELFF. CDR3 DNA: TGTGCCAGCAGCCTCCTAGCGGGAGAAAGCACCGGGGAGCTGTTTTTT.